One and the same sample provided the 11 T cell receptor beta chains below, sequenced in a study of blood T cell repertoires in COVID-19. Data came from immunoSEQ multiplex PCR; TCRdb stores just in-frame clones and leaves some out. Of some 48,000 clones listed, 84% are singletons. The sequenced material came from peripheral blood. The receptors were gathered from a human donor in a cohort sampled during active COVID-19.

The chain joins TRBV10-2 to TRBJ2-1; possibly TRBD1 for D (6 bases). The CDR3 contains 13 residues. CDR1 is WSHSY and CDR2 is SAAADI in the germline V gene. V lost 6 bases to trimming and J lost 2 bases, with 8 bases between them. The CDR3 reads CASRDSPYNEQFF. CDR3 bases: TGCGCCAGCAGGGACAGCCCCTACAATGAGCAGTTCTTC.

The chain recombines TRBV7-2 with TRBJ2-3, with 10 bases matching TRBD2. Germline V gene data show CDR1 as SGHTA and CDR2 as FQGNSA. The CDR3 totals 17 residues. V lost 4 bases and J lost 2; bases outside the gene matches: 9. As DNA, the CDR3 is TGTGCCAGCAGCTCAGCAGCTAGCGGGAGCCTCACAGATACGCAGTATTTT. Translating it yields CASSSAASGSLTDTQYF.

A single count supports this clone. J is TRBJ2-1 and V is TRBV1; the listed D gene, TRBD2, was not tested against the DNA. TRBV1 counts as a pseudogene. The CDR3 is 19 residues long. CDR3 in amino acids: CTSSQESPSSGGTYNEQFF. Here the CDR3 DNA reads TGCACCAGCAGCCAAGAAAGTCCATCTAGCGGGGGCACCTACAATGAGCAGTTCTTC.

This sequence joins TRBV7-9 and TRBJ2-7; the D gene is possibly TRBD2 (6 bases). The CDR3 loop spans 14 amino acids. V lost 7 bases, J lost 1 base, and 14 bases lay in between. Looked up from germline, CDR1 is SEHNR and CDR2 is FQNEAQ (reference sequence). In DNA, the CDR3 is TGTGCCAGCACTCTAACCGGGACTTCCTACGAGCAGTACTTC. Translation: CASTLTGTSYEQYF. The variable domain in full, completed from reference TRBV7-9 and TRBJ2-7, reads DTGVSQNPRHKITKRGQNVTFRCDPISEHNRLYWYRQTLGQGPEFLTYFQNEAQLEKSRLLSDRFSAERPKGSFSTLEIQRTEQGDSAMYLCASTLTGTSYEQYFGPGTRLTVT.

The chain joins TRBV7-8 to TRBJ1-5, with D tentatively TRBD1 (6 bases). Germline V gene sequence: CDR1 SGHVS, CDR2 FQNEAQ. Trimming took off 4 bases at V and 1 base at J, with 14 bases between the two ends. The CDR3 runs 16 residues. CDR3 region: CASSYLGGASNQPQHF. The CDR3 DNA follows: TGTGCCAGCAGCTACCTGGGGGGGGCGAGCAATCAGCCCCAGCATTTT.

The chain employs TRBV6-5 and TRBJ2-7, with TRBD2 matching 10 bases. V dropped 6 bases and J dropped 5; count of bases not matched to a gene: 10. Per the germline V gene, CDR1 is MNHEY and CDR2 is SVGAGI. This CDR3 has 15 residues. This chain's CDR3 is CASRETSGPYDEQYF. In DNA form, the CDR3 reads TGTGCCAGCAGGGAGACTAGCGGGCCGTACGACGAGCAGTACTTC.

The CDR3 DNA sequence: TGTGCCAGCAGCTTGGGGGCATCGGAATACAATGAGCAGTTCTTC. Amino acids: CASSLGASEYNEQFF. The V and J genes are TRBV5-8 and TRBJ2-1; D is unresolved. The CDR3 is made up of 15 amino acids. The germline V and J ends were trimmed by 0 bases and 4 bases, with 11 bases remaining between them. In germline, CDR1 is SGHTS, CDR2 YDEGEE.

This clone was detected only a few times. The rearrangement links TRBV10-3 to TRBJ1-5; TRBD1 matches 12 bases. This CDR3 is 18 amino acids long. V dropped 3 bases and J dropped 2; count of bases not matched to a gene: 8. The germline gives CDR1 ENHRY, CDR2 SYGVKD. The CDR3 is CAISDPGQGASGNQPQHF. In DNA, the CDR3 is TGTGCCATCAGTGACCCGGGACAGGGGGCGTCGGGCAATCAGCCCCAGCATTTT.

The rearrangement joins TRBV10-3 to TRBJ2-3; 9 bases are shared with TRBD2. The CDR3 spans 14 residues. With 5 bases clipped from V and 6 bases from J, the junction kept 6 bases outside the gene matches. Germline V gives CDR1 ENHRY, CDR2 SYGVKD. CDR3 DNA sequence: TGTGCCATCAGTATAGCGGGAGTATCGGATACGCAGTATTTT. Its translation is CAISIAGVSDTQYF.

V gene TRBV5-1 combines with J gene TRBJ2-6; 11 nucleotides line up with TRBD2. Germline trimming cut 4 bases from V and 1 base from J; bases unmatched to any gene: 7. This CDR3 contains 18 residues. CDR1 and CDR2 (germline): SGHRS, YFSETQ. The CDR3 DNA sequence: TGCGCCAGCAGCGTACCGGGACTAGCGGATTCTGGGGCCAACGTCCTGACTTTC. This gives the protein CASSVPGLADSGANVLTF.

The chain carries TRBV6-1 and TRBJ2-2; a weak D match, TRBD2 (5 bases). This CDR3 spans 13 amino acids. CDR1 is MNHNS, CDR2 SASEGT, per germline. V was pared by 1 base and J by 13 bases, with 13 bases between. The CDR3 sequence: CASSEGRQGRLFF. CDR3 coding DNA: TGTGCCAGCAGTGAAGGACGTCAAGGGAGGCTGTTTTTT.